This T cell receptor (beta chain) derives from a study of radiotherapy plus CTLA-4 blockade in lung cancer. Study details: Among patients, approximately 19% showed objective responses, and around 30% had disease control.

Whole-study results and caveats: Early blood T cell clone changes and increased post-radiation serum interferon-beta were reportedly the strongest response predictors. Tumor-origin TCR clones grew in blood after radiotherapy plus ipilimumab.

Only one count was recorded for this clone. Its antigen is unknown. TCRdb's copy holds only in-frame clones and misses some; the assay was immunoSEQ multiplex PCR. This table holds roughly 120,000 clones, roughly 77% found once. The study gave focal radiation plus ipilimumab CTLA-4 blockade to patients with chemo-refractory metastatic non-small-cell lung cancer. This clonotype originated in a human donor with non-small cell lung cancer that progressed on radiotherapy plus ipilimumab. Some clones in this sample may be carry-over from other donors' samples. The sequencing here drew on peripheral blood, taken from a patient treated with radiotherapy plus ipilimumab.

The CDR3 coding sequence is TGTGCCATTCCAAAGTCCGGGGAGCTGTTTTTT. It codes for CAIPKSGELFF. The chain links TRBV10-3 to TRBJ2-2; D call uncertain. The CDR3 loop spans 11 amino acids. Germline CDR1 is ENHRY and CDR2 is SYGVKD. Trimming stripped 9 bases from V and 6 bases from J, with 8 bases between.